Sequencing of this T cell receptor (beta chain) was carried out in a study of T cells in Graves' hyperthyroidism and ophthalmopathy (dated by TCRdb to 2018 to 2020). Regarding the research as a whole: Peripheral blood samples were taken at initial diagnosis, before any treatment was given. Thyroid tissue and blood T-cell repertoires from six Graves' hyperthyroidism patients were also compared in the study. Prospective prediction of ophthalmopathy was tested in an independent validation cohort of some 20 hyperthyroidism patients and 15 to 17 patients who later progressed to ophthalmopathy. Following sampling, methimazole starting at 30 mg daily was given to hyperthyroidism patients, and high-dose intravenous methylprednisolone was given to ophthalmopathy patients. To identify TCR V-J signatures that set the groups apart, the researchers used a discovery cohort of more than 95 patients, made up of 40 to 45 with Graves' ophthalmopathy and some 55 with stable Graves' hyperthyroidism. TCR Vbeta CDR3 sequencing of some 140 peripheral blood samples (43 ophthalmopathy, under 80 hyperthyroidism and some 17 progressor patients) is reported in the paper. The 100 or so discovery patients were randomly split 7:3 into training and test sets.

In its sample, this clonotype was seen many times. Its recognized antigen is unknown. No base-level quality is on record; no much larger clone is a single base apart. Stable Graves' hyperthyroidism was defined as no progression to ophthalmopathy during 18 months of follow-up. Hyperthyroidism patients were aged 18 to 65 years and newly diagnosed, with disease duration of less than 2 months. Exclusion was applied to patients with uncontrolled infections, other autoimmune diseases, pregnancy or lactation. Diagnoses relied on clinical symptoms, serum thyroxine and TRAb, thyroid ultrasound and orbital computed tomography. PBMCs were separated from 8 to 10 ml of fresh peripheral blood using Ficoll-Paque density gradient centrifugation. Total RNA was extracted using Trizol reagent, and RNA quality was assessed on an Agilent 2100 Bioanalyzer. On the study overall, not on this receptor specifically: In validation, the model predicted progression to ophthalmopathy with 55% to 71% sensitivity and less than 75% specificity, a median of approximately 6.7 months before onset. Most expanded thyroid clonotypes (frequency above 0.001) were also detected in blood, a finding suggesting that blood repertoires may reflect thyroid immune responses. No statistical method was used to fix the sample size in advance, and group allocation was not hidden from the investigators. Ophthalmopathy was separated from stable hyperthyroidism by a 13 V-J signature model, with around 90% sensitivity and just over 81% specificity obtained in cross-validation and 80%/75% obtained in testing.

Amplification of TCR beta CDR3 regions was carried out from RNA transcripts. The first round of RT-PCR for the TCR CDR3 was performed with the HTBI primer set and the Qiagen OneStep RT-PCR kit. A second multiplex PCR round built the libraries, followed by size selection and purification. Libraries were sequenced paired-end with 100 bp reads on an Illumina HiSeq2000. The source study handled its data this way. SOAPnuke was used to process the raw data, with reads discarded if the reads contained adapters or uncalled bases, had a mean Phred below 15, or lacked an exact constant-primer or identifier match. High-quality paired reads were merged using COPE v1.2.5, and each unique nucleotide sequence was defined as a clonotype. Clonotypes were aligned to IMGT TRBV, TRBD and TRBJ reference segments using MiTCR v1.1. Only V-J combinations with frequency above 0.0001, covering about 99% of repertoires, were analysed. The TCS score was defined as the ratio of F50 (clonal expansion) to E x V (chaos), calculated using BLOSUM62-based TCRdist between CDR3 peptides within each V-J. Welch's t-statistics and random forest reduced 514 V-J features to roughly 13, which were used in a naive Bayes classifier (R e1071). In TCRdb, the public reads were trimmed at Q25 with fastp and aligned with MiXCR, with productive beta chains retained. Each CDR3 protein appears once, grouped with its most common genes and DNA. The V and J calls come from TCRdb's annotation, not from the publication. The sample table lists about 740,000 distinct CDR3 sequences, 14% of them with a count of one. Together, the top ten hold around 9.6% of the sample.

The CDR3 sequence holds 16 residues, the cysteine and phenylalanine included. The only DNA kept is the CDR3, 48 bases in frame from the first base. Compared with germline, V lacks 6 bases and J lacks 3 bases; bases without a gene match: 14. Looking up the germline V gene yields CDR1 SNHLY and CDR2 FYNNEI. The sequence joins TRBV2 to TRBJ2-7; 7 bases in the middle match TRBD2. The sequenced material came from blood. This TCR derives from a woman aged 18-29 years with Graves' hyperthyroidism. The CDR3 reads CASRNTPGLRLYEQYF. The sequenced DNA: TGTGCCAGCAGAAACACACCGGGACTACGACTCTACGAGCAGTACTTC.